This T cell receptor beta chain stems from a study of blood T cells in healthy people across ages. Next came a second PCR, run for about 7 to 11 cycles, which used a sample-barcoded 5' primer along with a J-beta primer mix. Each CDR3 protein is one row after TCRdb ran MiXCR on the 5' RACE reads. The data contain roughly 1.4 million distinct CDR3 sequences, 59% of them singletons. Comment on this clonotype: The junction and the germline gene differ at one end; a read error may be behind it.

CDR3 length: 15 residues. Germline V CDR1 and CDR2: SEHNR, FQNEAQ (reference sequence). The clonotype originates from a man aged 18 to 29 in good health. The genes are TRBV7-9 and TRBJ2-7; 8 nucleotides align to TRBD1. Sequenced sample: blood. The CDR3 DNA follows: TGTCCCAGCAGGTCCCTGAAGGACAGGGTGCGGAGGGGGTACTTC. It yields the protein CPSRSLKDRVRRGYF.